The 4 T cell receptor beta chains below come from one sample, sequenced in a study of T cells in Graves' hyperthyroidism and ophthalmopathy. What was amplified from RNA transcripts were TCR beta CDR3 regions. Initially, a first-round RT-PCR of the TCR CDR3 employed the HTBI primer set. MiXCR, run by TCRdb on the multiplex PCR reads, gives a single entry per CDR3 protein. Here the sample spans about 100,000 distinct CDR3 sequences, about 16% being singletons. What was sequenced was blood. The origin of the receptors is a woman in her fifties or sixties with Graves' hyperthyroidism.

This clonotype was seen repeatedly, ten times or more. The chain recombines TRBV3-1 with TRBJ1-5, with D hard to call. CDR3 length: 14 amino acids. Germline assignment: CDR1 LGHDT and CDR2 YNNKEL (reference sequence). V lost 5 bases to trimming and J lost 1 base, with 9 bases between them. The DNA for the CDR3 is TGTGCCAGCAGCTCGTCGGCAAGCAATCAGCCCCAGCATTTT. Translated, it gives CASSSSASNQPQHF.

This clonotype has a count of ten or more. This chain connects TRBV2 to TRBJ1-6; D gene unclear. The CDR3 covers 13 residues. V dropped 10 bases and J dropped 0 bases, with 7 bases sitting between them. Germline-derived CDR1 and CDR2 are SNHLY and FYNNEI. CDR3: CATRSSYNSPLHF. The CDR3 DNA is TGTGCCACCAGAAGCTCCTATAATTCACCCCTCCACTTT.

This clonotype was observed many times. This chain joins TRBV20-1 and TRBJ2-7; 8 nucleotides match TRBD2. The germline CDR1 and CDR2 sequences are DFQATT and SNEGSKA (reference sequence). CDR3 length equals 13 residues. The CDR3 region has the DNA TGCAGTGCCATTACTAGCGGAGCCTATGAGCAGTACGTC. It is translated as CSAITSGAYEQYV.

This clonotype was counted many times. The rearrangement links TRBV20-1 to TRBJ1-5, with a weak D call TRBD1 (5 bases). This CDR3 has 14 amino acids. V was cut by 2 bases and J by 5 bases, with 13 bases left in between. The V gene's germline CDR1 is DFQATT and CDR2 SNEGSKA (reference sequence). The CDR3 nucleotides are TGCAGTGCTAGACCCTCTTCAGGGCATCAGCCCCAGCATTTT. Its protein is CSARPSSGHQPQHF.